A selection of T cell receptor beta chains follows, all from one sample in a study of shared T cell receptors in the human thymus. Clones were read by immunoSEQ multiplex PCR, and TCRdb kept only the in-frame ones, dropping some. There are hundreds of thousands of clones in the sample; about 90% occur only once, and roughly 0.0087% lies in the top ten. These data also featured in a second study, about human thymus T cells.

The sequenced sample consisted of thymocytes. These receptors originate from a boy under two years old with a congenital heart defect. The conserved cysteine and the conserved F or W are not part of the CDR3 here. A D gene is named only where the DNA matches it firmly. Rows may omit the clone size; those that give it use once, few, many or a size class.

j_gene: TRBJ2-3
d_gene: TRBD1
len: 14
abundance: NA
v_gene: TRBV29-1
CDR3aa: SVGQGKAGGTDTQY

j_gene: TRBJ1-6
d_gene: NA
len: 13
abundance: NA
v_gene: TRBV2
CDR3aa: AIRTVPSYNSPLH

j_gene: TRBJ2-7
d_gene: TRBD2
len: 12
abundance: NA
v_gene: TRBV4-3
CDR3aa: ASSRASGGYEQY

j_gene: NA
d_gene: TRBD1
len: 12
abundance: NA
v_gene: TRBV29-1
CDR3aa: SVAGTGEKNEQY

j_gene: TRBJ1-1
d_gene: NA
len: 17
abundance: NA
v_gene: TRBV15
CDR3aa: ATSRDLGRLRALNTEAF

j_gene: TRBJ1-4
d_gene: NA
len: 11
abundance: few
v_gene: TRBV6-5
CDR3aa: ASSQHRVEKLF

j_gene: TRBJ2-4
d_gene: NA
len: 13
abundance: NA
v_gene: TRBV27
CDR3aa: ASSSLGAGKNIQY

j_gene: TRBJ2-5
d_gene: TRBD2
len: 15
abundance: NA
v_gene: TRBV7-7
CDR3aa: ASSLGFERGLQETQY

j_gene: TRBJ1-4
d_gene: TRBD1
len: 13
abundance: NA
v_gene: TRBV19
CDR3aa: ASRFSDRALEKLF

j_gene: TRBJ1-2
d_gene: TRBD1
len: 12
abundance: NA
v_gene: TRBV6-1
CDR3aa: ASSLRGIQYGYT

j_gene: TRBJ2-7
d_gene: NA
len: 8
abundance: NA
v_gene: TRBV23-1
CDR3aa: ASSHDEQY

j_gene: TRBJ2-3
d_gene: NA
len: 12
abundance: NA
v_gene: TRBV7-5
CDR3aa: ARGRGSNTDTQY

j_gene: TRBJ2-2
d_gene: NA
len: 13
abundance: NA
v_gene: TRBV10-3
CDR3aa: ATLNKTNLTGELF

j_gene: TRBJ2-1
d_gene: NA
len: 13
abundance: once
v_gene: TRBV5-6
CDR3aa: ASSHGQWTYNEQF

j_gene: TRBJ2-1
d_gene: NA
len: 12
abundance: NA
v_gene: TRBV6-1
CDR3aa: ASRAGTTYNEQF

j_gene: TRBJ2-1
d_gene: NA
len: 11
abundance: few
v_gene: TRBV29-1
CDR3aa: SVGSRSSNEQF

j_gene: TRBJ1-6
d_gene: NA
len: 13
abundance: NA
v_gene: TRBV5-8
CDR3aa: ASSARDRRYSPLH

j_gene: TRBJ2-5
d_gene: NA
len: 11
abundance: NA
v_gene: TRBV30
CDR3aa: AWSVRASETQY

j_gene: TRBJ1-5
d_gene: NA
len: 12
abundance: NA
v_gene: TRBV7-9
CDR3aa: ASSLVQGRQPQH

j_gene: NA
d_gene: TRBD1
len: 13
abundance: NA
v_gene: TRBV25-1
CDR3aa: ASSYRTGENYEQY

j_gene: TRBJ1-2
d_gene: TRBD1
len: 14
abundance: once
v_gene: TRBV9
CDR3aa: ASSVFGTGGGYGYT

j_gene: TRBJ1-6
d_gene: NA
len: 13
abundance: NA
v_gene: TRBV4-3
CDR3aa: ASSQERNRNSPLH

j_gene: TRBJ2-1
d_gene: TRBD2
len: 11
abundance: NA
v_gene: TRBV30
CDR3aa: AWVRDYNNEQF

j_gene: TRBJ1-1
d_gene: NA
len: 11
abundance: NA
v_gene: TRBV7-9
CDR3aa: ASSPLEGAEAF

j_gene: TRBJ2-4
d_gene: TRBD1
len: 20
abundance: NA
v_gene: TRBV28
CDR3aa: ASSIPGQKLFVGRLAKNIQY

j_gene: TRBJ2-1
d_gene: TRBD2
len: 13
abundance: NA
v_gene: TRBV7-9
CDR3aa: ASSVTGSGSNEQF

j_gene: TRBJ1-5
d_gene: NA
len: 12
abundance: NA
v_gene: TRBV6-1
CDR3aa: ASRLRQVSQPQH

j_gene: TRBJ2-3
d_gene: TRBD2
len: 16
abundance: NA
v_gene: TRBV4-3
CDR3aa: ASSPYSPTSVITDTQY

j_gene: TRBJ2-5
d_gene: NA
len: 13
abundance: NA
v_gene: TRBV30
CDR3aa: AWSRSSEDYETQY

j_gene: TRBJ2-5
d_gene: NA
len: 11
abundance: NA
v_gene: TRBV2
CDR3aa: ASKGEVEETQY

j_gene: TRBJ1-6
d_gene: NA
len: 12
abundance: NA
v_gene: TRBV11-2
CDR3aa: ASSLLPHSSPLH

j_gene: TRBJ1-6
d_gene: NA
len: 10
abundance: few
v_gene: TRBV2
CDR3aa: ASSLGTPGLH

j_gene: TRBJ2-3
d_gene: TRBD2
len: 13
abundance: NA
v_gene: TRBV7-9
CDR3aa: ASSLTGTNTDTQY